This T cell receptor beta chain was found in a study of blood T cell repertoires in COVID-19. Turning to the study itself: Researchers got acute and convalescent COVID-19 samples from the United States, Italy and Spain.

All enrollees were roughly 18 to 100 years old and from 25 or so US areas. The study counted Cohort 3 donors as recovered given two negative PCRs, clearance, or symptom resolution. V lost 4 bases and J lost 5, with 20 bases in between. Germline V CDR1 and CDR2: GTSNPN, SVGIG (reference sequence). The length of the CDR3 is 15 residues. In the authors' workflow: Estimation of nucleated cell counts relied on the amplification of reference gene primers. Some clones are missing from TCRdb's copy, which holds only in-frame ones; the method was immunoSEQ multiplex PCR. V and J calls and clone size come straight from that table; D and trimming were deduced from the DNA. This sample has some 170,000 clones, with 75% to 85% found just once.

The source material was PBMCs or T cells enriched from blood (not recorded which). This chain uses TRBV30 with TRBJ1-1, with a tentative D call TRBD1 (6 bases). The receptor was derived from a man over 45 who had recovered from COVID-19. CDR3 DNA: TGTGCCTGGACCAGTGTATTTATGGGGGCGACTGAAGCTTTCTTT. It is translated as CAWTSVFMGATEAFF.